This TCR beta chain was sequenced for a study of immune evolution from preneoplasia to lung adenocarcinoma. Overall study results and limits: Top clone share appeared to fall from AAH through AIS, MIA, adenocarcinoma. Later-stage lesions seemingly showed higher T cell density and diversity than normal lung.

About this clone: The target antigen is unknown.

The CDR3 has 15 residues. V lost 0 bases to trimming and J lost 4 bases; unmatched junction nucleotides: 3. CDR1 is SGHAT, CDR2 FQNNGV, per germline. Profiled with immunoSEQ multiplex PCR; TCRdb holds only in-frame clones, not every one. There are approximately 4,500 clones in the sample; approximately 90% occur only once, and around 3.1% lies in the top ten. Histologic diagnosis was independently verified by two lung pathologists. Premalignant or tumor cells were enriched by macro-dissection after pathologic assessment. Sequencing was done on a sample of FFPE invasive lung adenocarcinoma tissue. The V and J genes are TRBV11-2 and TRBJ1-5; 7 nucleotides match TRBD1. This receptor was taken from a person aged 45 to 59 with lung adenocarcinoma. Here the CDR3 DNA reads TGTGCCAGCAGCTTAGATTCAGGGGGAAATCAGCCCCAGCATTTT. Translation: CASSLDSGGNQPQHF. Full variable domain (outside the CDR3, taken from reference TRBV11-2 and TRBJ1-5): EAGVAQSPRYKIIEKRQSVAFWCNPISGHATLYWYQQILGQGPKLLIQFQNNGVVDDSQLPKDRFSAERLKGVDSTLKIQPAKLEDSAVYLCASSLDSGGNQPQHFGDGTRLSIL.